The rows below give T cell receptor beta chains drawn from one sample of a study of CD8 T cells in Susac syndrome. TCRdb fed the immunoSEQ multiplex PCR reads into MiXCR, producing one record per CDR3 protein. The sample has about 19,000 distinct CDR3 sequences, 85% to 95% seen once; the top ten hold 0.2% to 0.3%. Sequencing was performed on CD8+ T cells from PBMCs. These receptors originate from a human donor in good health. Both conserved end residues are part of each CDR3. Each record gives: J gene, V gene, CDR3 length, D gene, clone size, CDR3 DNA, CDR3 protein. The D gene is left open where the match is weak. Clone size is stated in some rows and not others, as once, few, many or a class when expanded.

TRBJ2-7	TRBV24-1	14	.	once	TGTGCCACCAGCGATCAAACTTTTCCCTACGAGCAGTACTTC	CATSDQTFPYEQYF
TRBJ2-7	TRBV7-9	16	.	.	TGTGCCGGCAGCCGACCTGGGGGAGCGAGAGCCTACGAGCAGTACTTC	CAGSRPGGARAYEQYF
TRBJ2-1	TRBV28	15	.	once	TGTGCCAGCAGTTTAACGGCGGGAATGATCAATGAGCAGTTCTTC	CASSLTAGMINEQFF
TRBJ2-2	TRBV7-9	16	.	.	TGTGCCAGCAGCTTAGGCCGGACCGGCGGGCCCGGGGAGCTGTTTTTT	CASSLGRTGGPGELFF
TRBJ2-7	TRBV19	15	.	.	TGTGCCAGTAGTATAGTTGCAGGGGAGGGCTACGAGCAGTACTTC	CASSIVAGEGYEQYF
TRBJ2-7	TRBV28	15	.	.	TGTGCCAGCAGTGTGGGGCAGGGTAGTTTCGACGAGCAGTACTTC	CASSVGQGSFDEQYF
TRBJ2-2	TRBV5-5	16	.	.	TGTGCCAGCAGCCTTGACTGGACAGCCTGGACCGGGGAGCTGTTTTTT	CASSLDWTAWTGELFF
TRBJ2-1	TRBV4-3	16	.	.	TGCGCCAGCAGCCAAGTCTTCGGACGTTCGGGCAATGAGCAGTTCTTC	CASSQVFGRSGNEQFF
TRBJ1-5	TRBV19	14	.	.	TGTGCCTCTAGTCCGGGGGAAGGTAATCAGCCCCAGCATTTT	CASSPGEGNQPQHF
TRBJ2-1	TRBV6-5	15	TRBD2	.	TGTGCCAGCAGCCCAATTAGCGGGGTGCACAATGAGCAGTTCTTC	CASSPISGVHNEQFF
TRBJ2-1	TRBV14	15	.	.	TGTGCCAGCAGCCAAGACTTCGGCTCCTACAATGAGCAGTTCTTC	CASSQDFGSYNEQFF
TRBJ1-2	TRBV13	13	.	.	TGTGCCAGCAGCTTTGGACTGAGCTATGGCTACACCTTC	CASSFGLSYGYTF
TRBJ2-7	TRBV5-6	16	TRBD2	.	TGTGCCAGCAGCCGGGGGGGTGGGACCACCATCTACGAGCAGTACTTC	CASSRGGGTTIYEQYF
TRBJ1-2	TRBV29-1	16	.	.	TGCAGCGTTGAAGATTGGCTCGGGGAGGAAAGCTATGGCTACACCTTC	CSVEDWLGEESYGYTF
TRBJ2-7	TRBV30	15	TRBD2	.	TGTGCCTGGAACTATCCGGGACTAGGTCCCTACGAGCAGTACTTC	CAWNYPGLGPYEQYF
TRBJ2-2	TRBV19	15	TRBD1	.	TGTGCCAGCACTACCGGGACAGGGTGGACCGGGGAGCTGTTTTTT	CASTTGTGWTGELFF
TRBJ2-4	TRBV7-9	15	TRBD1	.	TGTGCCAGCAGCTCCCCTGGGACAGCCCAAAACATTCAGTACTTC	CASSSPGTAQNIQYF
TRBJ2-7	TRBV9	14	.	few	TGTGCCAGCAGCGTTGGGGGGGCATACTACGAGCAGTACTTC	CASSVGGAYYEQYF
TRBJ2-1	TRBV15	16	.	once	TGTGCCACCAGCAGAGAGGGGCGGCCCCCCGACAATGAGCAGTTCTTC	CATSREGRPPDNEQFF
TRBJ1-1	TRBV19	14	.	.	TGTGCCAGTAGTAACATCGGGGGCTACACTGAAGCTTTCTTT	CASSNIGGYTEAFF
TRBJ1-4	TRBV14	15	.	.	TGTGCCAGCAGCACATCCAAGATCCCTGGTGAAAAACTGTTTTTT	CASSTSKIPGEKLFF
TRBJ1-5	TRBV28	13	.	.	TGTGCCAGCAGTTTTTGGGGAGGGCAGCCCCAGCATTTT	CASSFWGGQPQHF
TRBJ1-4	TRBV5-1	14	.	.	TGCGCCAGCAGCTTGCCTGCAGGGGATGAAAAACTGTTTTTT	CASSLPAGDEKLFF
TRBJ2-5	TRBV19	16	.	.	TGTGCCAGTAGTATAGGAAGCGAGGGAGCCGGAGAGACCCAGTACTTC	CASSIGSEGAGETQYF
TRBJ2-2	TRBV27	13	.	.	TGTGCCAGCAGTCCAGGAGACACCGGGGAGCTGTTTTTT	CASSPGDTGELFF